This TCR beta chain was documented in a study of T cell repertoires in cytomegalovirus infection. Study-level results: Within the response measured ex vivo, HLA-C-restricted CMV-specific TCR beta clonotypes were dominant.

Each CDR3 protein gets one entry after TCRdb re-called the reads with MiXCR. The table has around 240,000 distinct CDR3 sequences, over 20% seen once. Trimming stripped 0 bases from V and 2 bases from J, with 7 bases between. The CDR3 has 14 residues. Germline V gene lookup returns CDR1 MGHRA and CDR2 YSYEKL. This clonotype was seen many times. The target antigen is unknown. This receptor was obtained from a human donor in good health (CMV status not recorded). Some clones in this sample may be carry-over from other donors' samples. The gene calls are TRBV4-1 and TRBJ1-1; no clear D gene. Material for sequencing was CD8+ T cells from PBMCs. CDR3 in DNA: TGCGCCAGCAGCCAAGATGTCCATAACACTGAAGCTTTCTTT. It yields the protein CASSQDVHNTEAFF.